One and the same sample provided the 20 T cell receptor beta chains below, sequenced in a study of T cell changes during pregnancy in multiple sclerosis. Profiled with immunoSEQ multiplex PCR; TCRdb holds only in-frame clones, not every one. The sample has approximately 100,000 clones, less than 95% seen once. The specimen was peripheral blood, collected before pregnancy. The origin of the receptors is a female donor with multiple sclerosis, enrolled in a pregnancy study.

The CDR3 DNA reads TGTGCCAGCAGCCCTCTCGACACCCAAGAGACCCAGTACTTC. Residues: CASSPLDTQETQYF. The rearrangement joins TRBV7-8 to TRBJ2-5, with D unclear. V lost 5 bases and J lost 1, with 11 bases in between. Germline V gene lookup returns CDR1 SGHVS and CDR2 FQNEAQ. There are 14 residues in the CDR3.

The chain carries TRBV11-3 and TRBJ2-3; TRBD2 agrees at 9 bases. The germline V gene encodes CDR1 SGHNT and CDR2 YENEEA. V trimming: 5 bases; J trimming: 2 bases; junction bases outside the gene matches: 8. The CDR3 is made up of 16 amino acids. The CDR3 protein is CASSPQRGDHTDTQYF. Written as DNA, the CDR3 is TGTGCCAGCAGCCCCCAGCGGGGGGACCACACAGATACGCAGTATTTT. Using reference TRBV11-3 and TRBJ2-3 for the parts outside the CDR3, the full variable domain is EAGVVQSPRYKIIEKKQPVAFWCNPISGHNTLYWYLQNLGQGPELLIRYENEEAVDDSQLPKDRFSAERLKGVDSTLKIQPAELGDSAVYLCASSPQRGDHTDTQYFGPGTRLTVL.

CDR3 region: CATRGGRALGGELFF. CDR3 coding DNA: TGTGCCACTCGTGGAGGGAGGGCCTTAGGCGGGGAGCTGTTTTTT. The chain recombines TRBV19 with TRBJ2-2; 7 nucleotides match TRBD2. J was trimmed by 7 bases and V by 10 bases; bases with no gene match: 15. This CDR3 is built from 15 residues. Germline V gene lookup returns CDR1 LNHDA and CDR2 SQIVND (reference sequence).

The chain combines TRBV13 with TRBJ2-4, with 9 bases lining up with TRBD2. The CDR3 loop spans 17 amino acids. V was pared by 5 bases and J by 7 bases, with 15 bases of the junction left unmatched. Germline CDR1 reads PRHDT; CDR2 reads FYEKMQ (reference sequence). The CDR3 spells CASSLEGPAGGHNIQYF. CDR3 DNA: TGTGCCAGCAGCCTTGAAGGCCCCGCGGGGGGGCACAACATTCAGTACTTC.

The chain uses TRBV7-9 and TRBJ2-1; 11 nucleotides align to TRBD2. V trimming: 3 bases; J trimming: 7 bases; junction bases outside the gene matches: 5. The CDR3 sequence is 15 residues long. The germline V gene encodes CDR1 SEHNR and CDR2 FQNEAQ (reference sequence). The DNA for the CDR3 is TGTGCCAGCAGCTTGCGGCGACTAGCGGGGAATGAGCAGTTCTTC. The encoded protein is CASSLRRLAGNEQFF.

The chain uses TRBV7-9 and TRBJ2-5; 9 nucleotides match TRBD1. The V gene end was trimmed by 5 bases and the J gene end by 3 bases; junction bases not matched to a gene: 7. The CDR3 extends over 15 amino acids. Per the germline V gene, CDR1 is SEHNR and CDR2 is FQNEAQ (reference sequence). The CDR3 DNA is TGTGCCAGCAGCCCTGACCGGGACAGGGAAGAGACCCAGTACTTC. This codes for CASSPDRDREETQYF.

V gene TRBV29-1 combines with J gene TRBJ2-7; D is uncertain. This CDR3 spans 11 amino acids. Germline assignment: CDR1 SQVTM and CDR2 ANQGSEA. V lost 2 bases, J lost 9 bases, and 11 bases lay in between. CDR3 DNA sequence: TGCAGCGTTGAACTTACGGGTGGGCAGTACTTC. Protein sequence: CSVELTGGQYF.

The V call is TRBV28, the J call TRBJ1-2; D not certain. V was pared by 8 bases and J by 4 bases, with 17 bases between. This CDR3 spans 14 amino acids. Per the germline V gene, CDR1 is MDHEN and CDR2 is SYDVKM. CDR3 nucleotide sequence: TGTGCCAGCCAAGAGGGCAGCCCCTCCTATGGCTACACCTTC. It encodes CASQEGSPSYGYTF.

The chain joins TRBV6-1 to TRBJ1-2, with 7 bases matching TRBD1. CDR1 is MNHNS and CDR2 is SASEGT in the germline V gene. The CDR3 sequence is 14 residues long. J gave up 6 bases and V 6 bases, and 10 bases lay outside the gene matches. CDR3 in amino acids: CASSGFNDRDGYTF. Here the CDR3 DNA reads TGTGCCAGCAGCGGATTTAACGACAGGGATGGCTACACCTTC.

In its sample, this clone was seen a few times. The chain carries TRBV7-9 and TRBJ2-1, with TRBD2 identical over 9 bases. The trim removed 5 bases at V and 0 bases at J, leaving 5 bases unmatched. CDR1 SEHNR and CDR2 FQNEAQ come from the germline V gene (reference sequence). The CDR3 loop spans 16 amino acids. This CDR3 is CASSQGLASSYNEQFF. The CDR3, as DNA: TGTGCCAGCAGCCAGGGACTAGCTAGCTCCTACAATGAGCAGTTCTTC.

The chain recombines TRBV11-1 with TRBJ2-3; 12 bases match TRBD2. This CDR3 contains 15 residues. Germline CDR1 reads SGHAT; CDR2 reads FQDESV (reference sequence). With V trimmed by 5 bases and J by 5 bases, 5 bases remained unmatched. In nucleotides, the CDR3 is TGTGCCAGCAGCGTACTAGCGGGGGGAGGAGATACGCAGTATTTT. Residues: CASSVLAGGGDTQYF. The full variable domain, in which reference TRBV11-1 and TRBJ2-3 provide the parts outside the CDR3, is EAEVAQSPRYKITEKSQAVAFWCDPISGHATLYWYRQILGQGPELLVQFQDESVVDDSQLPKDRFSAERLKGVDSTLKIQPAELGDSAMYLCASSVLAGGGDTQYFGPGTRLTVL.

V and J are TRBV5-1 and TRBJ2-5; 9 bases align to TRBD2. Near its end, the DNA agrees better with TRBJ2-7, so the J call may be wrong. This CDR3 is built from 13 residues. The germline CDR1 and CDR2 sequences are SGHRS and YFSETQ. CDR3 sequence: CASSSTSGYEQYF. For the CDR3, the DNA is TGCGCCAGCAGCTCGACTAGCGGCTACGAGCAGTACTTC.

The chain couples TRBV12-5 to TRBJ2-2; 8 bases agree with TRBD2. The CDR3 loop spans 19 amino acids. CDR1 is LGHNT and CDR2 is FRNRAP in the germline V gene. Losses at the gene ends were 1 base for V and 3 bases for J; bases not matched to a gene: 13. Here the CDR3 reads CASGLDPGGGPSYTGELFF. For the CDR3, the DNA is TGTGCTAGTGGTTTGGATCCCGGCGGGGGGCCCTCATACACCGGGGAGCTGTTTTTT.

The chain has TRBV5-1 and TRBJ2-7, with D unresolved. Germline CDR1 reads SGHRS; CDR2 reads YFSETQ. V was pared by 3 bases and J by 3 bases, with 7 bases between. The CDR3 runs to 12 residues. The CDR3 sequence: CASSSPNYEQYF. The CDR3 DNA sequence: TGCGCCAGCAGCTCCCCCAACTACGAGCAGTACTTC.

The V gene is TRBV28, the J gene TRBJ2-5, with D tentatively TRBD1 (6 bases). CDR1 and CDR2 (germline): MDHEN, SYDVKM. The CDR3 loop spans 14 amino acids. Trimming stripped 1 base from V and 5 bases from J, with 11 bases between. The CDR3 loop reads CASSLFTGWETQYF. For the CDR3, the DNA is TGTGCCAGCAGTTTATTCACAGGGTGGGAGACCCAGTACTTC.

The CDR3 DNA reads TGTGCCGGGACAGGGGCCCTTAATGAAAAACTGTTTTTT. This translates into CAGTGALNEKLFF. V and J are TRBV30 and TRBJ1-4; 10 bases line up with TRBD1. V shed 8 bases and J 4 bases; nucleotides not matched to a gene: 4. CDR1 and CDR2 (germline): GTSNPN, SVGIG (reference sequence). The CDR3 runs to 13 residues.

The gene calls are TRBV18 and TRBJ1-4, with D possibly being TRBD1 (5 bases). The V and J ends lost 2 bases and 5 bases respectively, with 9 bases between them. CDR1 KGHSH and CDR2 LQKENI come from the germline V gene. The CDR3 spans 14 residues. This CDR3 is CASSPGAANEKLFF. For the CDR3, the DNA is TGTGCCAGCTCACCAGGGGCGGCAAATGAAAAACTGTTTTTT.

This clone appeared a few times. The rearrangement links TRBV28 to TRBJ2-1; D remains unclear. This CDR3 is 12 amino acids long. V lost 7 bases and J 6 bases, leaving 10 bases between the germline ends. Germline V gives CDR1 MDHEN, CDR2 SYDVKM. The CDR3 bases are TGTGCCAGCAAAACATATTCCAATGAGCAGTTCTTC. It codes for CASKTYSNEQFF.

The genes are TRBV4-1 and TRBJ1-2, with a tentative D call TRBD1 (6 bases). This CDR3 region has 15 residues. Trimming removed 0 bases from V and 1 base from J, with 9 bases in between. Germline V gene sequence: CDR1 MGHRA, CDR2 YSYEKL. The CDR3 coding sequence is TGCGCCAGCAGCCAAGAGCCAGGGGTTAACTATGGCTACACCTTC. This encodes CASSQEPGVNYGYTF.

This clone was seen a single time. This chain uses TRBV6-5 with TRBJ2-7; TRBD1 matches 8 bases. This CDR3 is 13 amino acids long. V lost 8 bases, J lost 2 bases, and 5 bases stayed unmatched. From germline, CDR1 is MNHEY and CDR2 SVGAGI. The CDR3 protein is CASLGQGTYEQYF. The CDR3 DNA reads TGTGCCAGCTTAGGACAGGGTACCTACGAGCAGTACTTC.